Detailed here is one T cell receptor (beta chain). What it recognizes is unknown. The data originate from a study of cytomegalovirus exposure and HLA in healthy donors. In the study overall: An early data release held tens of millions of unique TCRs from HLA-typed donors.

Study-wide results and limits: From TCR beta sequences, most subjects' HLA-A and HLA-B alleles were reportedly predicted accurately.

Both 60 Vbeta primers and 13 Jbeta primers went into the PCR. Profiling relied on immunoSEQ multiplex PCR, and the TCRdb table lists in-frame clones only, not all of them. The sample records under 200,000 clones, roughly 77% being singletons. V was pared by 3 bases and J by 4 bases, with 7 bases of the junction left unmatched. Germline V gene sequence: CDR1 SGHTA, CDR2 FQGNSA. This CDR3 spans 15 amino acids. Sequenced input: PBMCs. The source is a man aged 25 to 45 in good health and CMV-seropositive. The chain links TRBV7-2 to TRBJ2-7; 9 bases map to TRBD1. CDR3 sequence reads: CASSLGQGVNYEQYF. For the CDR3, the DNA is TGTGCCAGCAGCTTGGGACAGGGTGTTAATTACGAGCAGTACTTC.